This T cell receptor (beta chain) was observed in a study of T cell responses to AZD1222 COVID-19 vaccine. Study-wide context: Timing groups of about 4 and about 12 weeks for second doses were pooled.

Libraries were prepared by immunoSEQ multiplex PCR; TCRdb keeps only in-frame clonotypes and omits some of them. The sample includes about 260,000 clones, approximately 95% of them seen just once. Findings and limits, study-wide: Seropositive at baseline were only 5 to 7 AZD1222 recipients.

This clone was recorded a few times. Its antigen is not known. This CDR3 is built from 14 residues. Germline lookup yields CDR1 PRHDT and CDR2 FYEKMQ (reference sequence). Deletions cut 7 bases from V and 6 bases from J, with 18 bases between. The chain carries TRBV13 and TRBJ1-2; D unclear. The TCR originated in an adult in good health. The sample was peripheral blood, taken on day 0 of AZD1222 vaccination. For the CDR3, the DNA is TGTGCCAGCAACCTGGGAACTGCTGGGAATGGCTACACCTTC. Protein product: CASNLGTAGNGYTF.